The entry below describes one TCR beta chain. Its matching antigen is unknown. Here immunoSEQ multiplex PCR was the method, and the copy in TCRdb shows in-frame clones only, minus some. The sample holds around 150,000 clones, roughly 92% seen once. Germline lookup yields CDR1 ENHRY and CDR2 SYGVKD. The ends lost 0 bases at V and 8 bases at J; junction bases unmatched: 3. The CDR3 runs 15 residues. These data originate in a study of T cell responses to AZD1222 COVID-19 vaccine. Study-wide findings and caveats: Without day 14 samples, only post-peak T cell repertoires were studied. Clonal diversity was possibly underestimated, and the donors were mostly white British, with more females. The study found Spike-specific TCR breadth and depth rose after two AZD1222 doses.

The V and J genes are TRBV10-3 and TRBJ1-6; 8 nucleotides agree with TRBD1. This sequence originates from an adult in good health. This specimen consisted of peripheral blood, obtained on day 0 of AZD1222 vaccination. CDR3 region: CAISESGQVDSPLHF. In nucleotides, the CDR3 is TGTGCCATCAGTGAGTCGGGACAGGTTGATTCACCCCTCCACTTT.